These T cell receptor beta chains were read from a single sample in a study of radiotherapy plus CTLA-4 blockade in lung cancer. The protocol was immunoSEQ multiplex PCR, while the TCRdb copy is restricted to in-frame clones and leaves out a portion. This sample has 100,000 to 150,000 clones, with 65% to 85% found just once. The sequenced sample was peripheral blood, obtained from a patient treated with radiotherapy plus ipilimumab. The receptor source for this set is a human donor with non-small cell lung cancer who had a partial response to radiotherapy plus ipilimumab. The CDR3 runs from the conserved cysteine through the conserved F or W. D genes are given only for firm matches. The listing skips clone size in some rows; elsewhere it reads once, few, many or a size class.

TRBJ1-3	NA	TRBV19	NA	TGTGCCAGTAGTATAGCTCTCCCGACAGGACCCGAGGACACCATATATTTT	CASSIALPTGPEDTIYF
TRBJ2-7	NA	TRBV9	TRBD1	TGTGCCAGCAGCGCACGACCGGGACAGAACTACGAGCAGTACTTC	CASSARPGQNYEQYF
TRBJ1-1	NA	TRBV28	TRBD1	TGTGCCAGCAGTGTCTCGACAGGGGGGTTCACTGAAGCTTTCTTT	CASSVSTGGFTEAFF
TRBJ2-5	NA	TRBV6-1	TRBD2	TGTGCCAGCAGTGAAGCGCCAGTCACTAGCGGGAGGGAGACCCAGTACTTC	CASSEAPVTSGRETQYF
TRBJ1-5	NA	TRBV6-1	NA	TGTGCCAGCACAAATCCACCAGGGCCCAATCAGCCCCAGCATTTT	CASTNPPGPNQPQHF
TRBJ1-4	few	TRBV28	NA	TGTGCCAGCAGAACAGGGCTAGATGAAAAACTGTTTTTT	CASRTGLDEKLFF
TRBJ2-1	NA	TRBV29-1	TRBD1	TGCAGCGTTGGGAGGGGACAGGCGACCTACAATGAGCAGTTCTTC	CSVGRGQATYNEQFF
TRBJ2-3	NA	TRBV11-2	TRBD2	TGTGCCAGCAGCTCCCGACTAGCGGGAGAGACAGATACGCAGTATTTT	CASSSRLAGETDTQYF
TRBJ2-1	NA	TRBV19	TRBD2	TGTGCCAGTAGGCCTAGCGGGAGGTACAATGAGCAGTTCTTC	CASRPSGRYNEQFF
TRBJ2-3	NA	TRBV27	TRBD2	TGTGCCAGAAGTTTATTTGCGGGGGTAGATACGCAGTATTTT	CARSLFAGVDTQYF
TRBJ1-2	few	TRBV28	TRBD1	TGTGCCAGCAGTCCCACGACAGGGCGCTATGGCTACACCTTC	CASSPTTGRYGYTF
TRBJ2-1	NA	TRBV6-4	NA	TGTGCCAGCAGTGCAATGGGAGGTACCTACAATGAGCAGTTCTTC	CASSAMGGTYNEQFF
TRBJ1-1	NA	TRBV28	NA	TGTGCCAGCAGCAGGGGAGGGTCAAACACTGAAGCTTTCTTT	CASSRGGSNTEAFF
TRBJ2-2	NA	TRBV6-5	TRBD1	TGTGCCAGCAGATCAGGGGGCTTGAACACCGGGGAGCTGTTTTTT	CASRSGGLNTGELFF
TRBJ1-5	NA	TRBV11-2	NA	TGTGCCAGCAGCTTAGATTATAGCAATCAGCCCCAGCATTTT	CASSLDYSNQPQHF
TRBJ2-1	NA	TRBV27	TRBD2	TGTGCCACCGGTGGGACTAGCGGGAGGGTAAGATACAATGAGCAGTTCTTC	CATGGTSGRVRYNEQFF
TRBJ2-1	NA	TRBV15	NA	TGTGCCACCAGCAGAATTCCGCGAATCTCCTACAATGAGCAGTTCTTC	CATSRIPRISYNEQFF
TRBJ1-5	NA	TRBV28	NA	TGTGCCAGCAGTCCGATACAGGGAAATAAGCCCCAGCATTTT	CASSPIQGNKPQHF
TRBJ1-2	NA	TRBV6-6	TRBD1	TGTGCCAGCAGTTATCAGGGGGCAAGCTATGGCTACACCTTC	CASSYQGASYGYTF
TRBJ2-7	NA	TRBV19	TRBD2	TGTGCCAGTAGTTTTCGAAGGACTAGCGGGAGTAACGAGCAGTACTTC	CASSFRRTSGSNEQYF
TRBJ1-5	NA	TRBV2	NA	TGTGCCAGCAGTGAAAAGGCTGGGCAGGGTTATTGGCAGCCCCAGCATTTT	CASSEKAGQGYWQPQHF
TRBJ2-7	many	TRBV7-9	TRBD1	TGTGCCAGCAGCATTGAGACAGGGGGCGCGGGCGAGCAGTACTTC	CASSIETGGAGEQYF